A single sample is the source of the 2 T cell receptor beta chains below, sequenced in a study of radiotherapy plus CTLA-4 blockade in lung cancer. Data came from immunoSEQ multiplex PCR; TCRdb stores just in-frame clones and leaves some out. The table has tens of thousands of clones, more than 75% seen once. The starting material was peripheral blood, obtained from a patient treated with radiotherapy plus ipilimumab. These receptors came from a human donor with non-small cell lung cancer that progressed on radiotherapy plus ipilimumab.

The J gene is TRBJ1-2, the V gene TRBV7-9; D is undetermined. Germline lookup yields CDR1 SEHNR and CDR2 FQNEAQ (reference sequence). The germline V and J ends were trimmed by 5 bases and 2 bases, with 12 bases remaining between them. This CDR3 is built from 14 residues. The CDR3 loop reads CASSQSHANYGYTF. CDR3 nucleotides: TGTGCCAGCAGCCAAAGCCACGCGAACTATGGCTACACCTTC.

The gene calls are TRBV11-2 and TRBJ1-5; D is unresolved. The CDR3 totals 14 residues. The germline gives CDR1 SGHAT, CDR2 FQNNGV. The V end lost 0 bases, the J end lost 2 bases, and 5 bases lay between the germline ends. CDR3 protein: CASSLDIGNQPQHF. In DNA, the CDR3 is TGTGCCAGCAGCTTAGATATTGGCAATCAGCCCCAGCATTTT.